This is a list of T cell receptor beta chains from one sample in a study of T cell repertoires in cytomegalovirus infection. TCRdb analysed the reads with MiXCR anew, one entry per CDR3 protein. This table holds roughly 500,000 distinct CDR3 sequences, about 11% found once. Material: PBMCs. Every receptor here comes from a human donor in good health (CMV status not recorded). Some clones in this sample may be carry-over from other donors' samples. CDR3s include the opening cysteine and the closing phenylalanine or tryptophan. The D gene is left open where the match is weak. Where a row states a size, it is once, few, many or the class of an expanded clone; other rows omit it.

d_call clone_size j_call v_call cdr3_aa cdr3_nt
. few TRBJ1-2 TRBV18 CASSPKRDNYGYTF TGTGCCAGCTCACCAAAGAGGGATAACTATGGCTACACCTTC
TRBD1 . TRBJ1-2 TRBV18 CASSPLPEGARGYTF TGTGCCAGCTCACCATTACCGGAGGGGGCGAGGGGCTACACCTTC
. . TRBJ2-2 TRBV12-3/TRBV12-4 CASSLVGGATGELFF TGTGCCAGCAGTTTAGTAGGGGGGGCCACCGGGGAGCTGTTTTTT
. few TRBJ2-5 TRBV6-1 CASHRAGDPQYF TGTGCCAGCCACAGGGCGGGAGACCCCCAGTACTTC
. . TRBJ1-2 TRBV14 CASSQIGDYGYTF TGTGCCAGCAGCCAAATAGGGGACTATGGCTACACCTTC
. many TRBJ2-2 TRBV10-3 CAIRDGDTGELFF TGTGCCATCCGGGACGGAGACACCGGGGAGCTGTTTTTT
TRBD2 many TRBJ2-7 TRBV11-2 CASSPSGRVYEQYF TGTGCCAGCAGCCCTAGCGGGAGGGTCTACGAGCAGTACTTC
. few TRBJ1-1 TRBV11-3 CASSVSLNTEAFF TGTGCCAGCAGCGTCAGTTTGAACACTGAAGCTTTCTTT
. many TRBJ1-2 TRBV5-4 CASSSPRLRRAKVDYGYTF TGTGCCAGCAGTTCCCCCCGGTTGCGCAGGGCGAAGGTCGACTATGGCTACACCTTC
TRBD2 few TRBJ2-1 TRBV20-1 CSASKFGLAGVNEQFF TGCAGTGCTAGCAAATTTGGACTAGCGGGAGTAAATGAGCAGTTCTTC
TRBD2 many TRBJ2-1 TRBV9 CASSVVSSGVSGRNEQFF TGTGCCAGCAGCGTAGTGAGTAGCGGGGTTTCGGGTCGGAATGAGCAGTTCTTC
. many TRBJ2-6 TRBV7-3 CASGPTGGANVLTF TGTGCCAGCGGGCCCACGGGAGGGGCCAACGTCCTGACTTTC
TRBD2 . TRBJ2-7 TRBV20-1 CSASRGWGTSGRIGYEQYF TGCAGTGCTAGCCGTGGGTGGGGGACTAGCGGGAGAATCGGCTACGAGCAGTACTTC
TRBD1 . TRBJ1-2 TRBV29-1 CSVGPTGFDGYTF TGCAGCGTGGGCCCGACAGGGTTCGATGGCTACACCTTC
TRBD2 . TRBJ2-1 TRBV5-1 CASSQTSGRHEQFF TGCGCCAGCAGCCAAACTAGCGGGAGGCATGAGCAGTTCTTC